Listed here is a single T cell receptor (beta chain). What it binds is not known. This specimen comes from a study of T-cell reconstitution after alpha-beta-depleted transplantation in children. This CDR3 contains 15 residues. The V end was cut by 8 bases, the J end by 5 bases, with 22 bases between. CDR1 and CDR2 from the germline V gene are MDHEN and SYDVKM. For TCRbeta, the library was prepared with unique molecular identifiers. TCRdb fed the PCR reads into MiXCR, producing one record per CDR3 protein. The data contain 480,000 or so distinct CDR3 sequences, 10% of them singletons. The study, taken as a whole, reports: Alpha-beta T cells about two months after transplant reportedly derived from several hundred expanded graft clones. It was newly produced T cells that mostly accounted for T-cell counts and diversity one year after transplant.

The input for sequencing was PBMCs, taken before TCRalphabeta/CD19-depleted stem cell transplant. The sequence derives from a child under 10 years old with inherited bone marrow failure, due to receive a stem cell transplant. The chain recombines TRBV28 with TRBJ2-7; a weak D match, TRBD2 (6 bases). This CDR3 is CASPPGLKQNNEQYF. The DNA of the CDR3 is TGTGCCAGCCCACCAGGACTAAAACAGAACAACGAGCAGTACTTC.